These 24 T cell receptor beta chains were sequenced from one sample in a study of post-analysis software for immune sequencing data. The study, taken as a whole, reports: Controls showed lower frequencies than patients for five TRBV segments, and TRBV5-6, TRBV5-1 and TRBV20-1 were among these.

Incorporated into the TCR beta cDNA libraries were unique molecular identifiers, which served to reduce PCR and sequencing biases. TCRdb passed the PCR reads through MiXCR, listing each CDR3 protein once. The sample includes about 800,000 distinct CDR3 sequences, 25% to 30% of them seen just once. Their cognate antigens are unknown. The specimen sequenced was blood. Receptor source: a girl aged 5 to 17 with multiple sclerosis.

This rearrangement joins TRBV28 to TRBJ2-1; tentative D call: TRBD1 (5 bases). From germline, CDR1 is MDHEN and CDR2 SYDVKM. V lost 5 bases to trimming and J lost 0 bases, with 20 bases between them. This CDR3 is 18 amino acids long. The CDR3 loop reads CASSPLGAGHSSYNEQFF. DNA for the CDR3: TGTGCCAGCAGTCCCCTCGGCGCCGGACACAGCTCCTACAATGAGCAGTTCTTC.

The genes are TRBV5-1 and TRBJ1-6; 9 bases are shared with TRBD1. Per the germline V gene, CDR1 is SGHRS and CDR2 is YFSETQ. The trim removed 3 bases at V and 0 bases at J, leaving 1 base unmatched. The CDR3 is 16 residues long. In nucleotides, the CDR3 is TGCGCCAGCAGCTCGGGACAGGGCTCCTATAATTCACCCCTCCACTTT. This translates into CASSSGQGSYNSPLHF.

This clonotype was observed a handful of times. The rearrangement uses TRBV10-3 and TRBJ2-2, with 9 bases identical to TRBD2. Unmatched junction bases numbered 2, after V lost 7 bases and J lost 5 bases. Germline V gene lookup returns CDR1 ENHRY and CDR2 SYGVKD. This CDR3 is built from 13 residues. The CDR3: CAITSGATGELFF. CDR3 DNA sequence: TGTGCCATCACTAGCGGGGCTACCGGGGAGCTGTTTTTT.

This clonotype was seen at least ten times. The chain joins TRBV6-5 to TRBJ2-7, with D maybe TRBD2 (5 bases). This CDR3 region has 13 residues. V was trimmed by 2 bases and J by 4 bases, leaving 9 bases between them. Per germline, CDR1 MNHEY and CDR2 SVGAGI. For the CDR3, the DNA is TGTGCCAGCAGTTACGCGGGTCATTACGAGCAGTACTTC. Protein: CASSYAGHYEQYF.

This clonotype was seen a few times. The J gene is TRBJ1-2, the V gene TRBV10-3; 7 positions match TRBD1. In germline, CDR1 is ENHRY, CDR2 SYGVKD. Trimming at V came to 7 bases and at J to 0 bases, leaving 11 bases not matched to a gene. This CDR3 region has 16 residues. CDR3 DNA sequence: TGTGCCATCAATGCCCTCGGACAGGTAGCTAACTATGGCTACACCTTC. It translates to CAINALGQVANYGYTF.

The chain combines TRBV6-6 with TRBJ1-1, with D perhaps TRBD1 (6 bases). V was pared by 0 bases and J by 4 bases, with 12 bases between. This CDR3 has 15 residues. Germline V gene data show CDR1 as MNHNY and CDR2 as SVGAGI (reference sequence). The CDR3 here is CASSYSGGSGTEAFF. Written as DNA, the CDR3 is TGTGCCAGCAGTTACTCGGGGGGCTCAGGCACTGAAGCTTTCTTT.

The chain is built from TRBV6-6 and TRBJ2-5, with D unresolved. Germline assignment: CDR1 MNHNY and CDR2 SVGAGI (reference sequence). The CDR3 extends over 14 amino acids. Trimming took 2 bases from V and 5 from J, leaving 12 bases between them. CDR3 in DNA: TGTGCCAGCAGTTACCTCCTTACCCGGGAGACCCAGTACTTC. The encoded protein is CASSYLLTRETQYF.

This clonotype showed up just a few times. The gene calls are TRBV4-3 and TRBJ1-1; D not resolved. This CDR3 has 13 residues. The ends were cut back, 1 base at V and 11 bases at J, with 14 bases in the middle. Germline assignment: CDR1 LGHNA and CDR2 YSLEER. CDR3 bases: TGCGCCAGCAGCCAAGCGGTAGGGAGGAGTGCTTTCTTT. It codes for CASSQAVGRSAFF.

This chain connects TRBV4-3 to TRBJ2-7; 9 bases align to TRBD1. The CDR3 totals 16 residues. CDR1 is LGHNA, CDR2 YSLEER, per germline. Germline trimming cut 1 base from V and 5 bases from J; bases unmatched to any gene: 9. The CDR3 DNA follows: TGCGCCAGCAGCCAAGGAACCGGGACAGGGACGAACGAGCAGTACTTC. This translates into CASSQGTGTGTNEQYF.

The table lists this clonotype with a few counts. The J gene is TRBJ2-7, the V gene TRBV6-2 or TRBV6-3; unclear D gene. The V gene lost 2 bases and the J gene lost 2 bases, with 4 bases spanning the gap. This CDR3 is built from 12 residues. Germline V CDR1 and CDR2: MNHEY, SVGEGT. CDR3: CASSYDTYEQYF. The CDR3, as DNA: TGTGCCAGCAGTTACGATACCTACGAGCAGTACTTC.

In this sample, this clonotype turned up a few times. This chain links TRBV2 with TRBJ2-1; 9 bases agree with TRBD2. The germline CDR1 and CDR2 sequences are SNHLY and FYNNEI. The CDR3 is 15 residues long. V shed 4 bases, J shed 2 bases, and the junction held 3 bases outside the gene matches. CDR3 coding DNA: TGTGCCAGCAGTGCCCTAGCGGGGACCTACAATGAGCAGTTCTTC. Translating gives CASSALAGTYNEQFF. The full variable domain, in which reference TRBV2 and TRBJ2-1 provide the parts outside the CDR3, is EPEVTQTPSHQVTQMGQEVILRCVPISNHLYFYWYRQILGQKVEFLVSFYNNEISEKSEIFDDQFSVERPDGSNFTLKIRSTKLEDSAMYFCASSALAGTYNEQFFGPGTRLTVL.

This clonotype was detected a few times. The J gene is TRBJ1-5, the V gene TRBV20-1; D is ambiguous. This CDR3 has 12 residues. The germline CDR1 and CDR2 sequences are DFQATT and SNEGSKA (reference sequence). Trimming pared 6 bases from V and 4 bases from J, leaving 10 bases between. Here the CDR3 DNA reads TGCAGTGCCGGGAGGGCTAATCAGCCCCAGCATTTT. Its protein is CSAGRANQPQHF.

Only a few counts were recorded for this clonotype. The chain has TRBV7-2 and TRBJ1-1, with D perhaps matching TRBD1 (5 bases). Germline-derived CDR1 and CDR2 are SGHTA and FQGNSA. This CDR3 region has 14 residues. V was trimmed by 6 bases and J by 4 bases, leaving 15 bases between them. CDR3 loop: CASRYPGRATEAFF. Written as DNA, the CDR3 is TGTGCCAGCAGGTACCCAGGGAGGGCCACTGAAGCTTTCTTT.

This clonotype was detected a few times. The rearrangement joins TRBV7-2 to TRBJ2-4, with D possibly matching TRBD1 (5 bases). The CDR3 runs 13 residues. The germline V gene has CDR1 SGHTA and CDR2 FQGNSA. V gave up 5 bases and J gave up 13 bases, with 18 bases separating them. For the CDR3, the DNA is TGTGCCAGCAGCCGAACCGGACATCCGAAACAGTACTTC. Its translation is CASSRTGHPKQYF.

The chain is built from TRBV12-3 or TRBV12-4 and TRBJ1-6; D is perhaps TRBD1 (5 bases). The V and J ends lost 3 bases and 8 bases respectively, with 8 bases between them. This CDR3 is built from 13 residues. In DNA form, the CDR3 reads TGTGCCAGCAGTTTGCAGGGTTATTCACCCCTCCACTTT. Translation gives CASSLQGYSPLHF.

The chain employs TRBV3-1 and TRBJ2-1; 11 positions match TRBD1. The V segment lost 3 bases and the J segment 7 bases; nucleotides outside the gene matches: 2. This CDR3 has 14 amino acids. The germline gives CDR1 LGHDT, CDR2 YNNKEL (reference sequence). The CDR3, as DNA: TGTGCCAGCAGCCAGGGGACAGGGGGGAATGAGCAGTTCTTC. It codes for CASSQGTGGNEQFF.

Comment on this clonotype: This may be a read error, as it is one base from a much larger clone. The V and J genes are TRBV4-3 and TRBJ2-5, with TRBD2 identical over 12 bases. CDR1 LGHNA and CDR2 YSLEER come from the germline V gene. V shed 2 bases, J shed 11 bases, and the junction held 15 bases outside the gene matches. The CDR3 has 17 residues. CDR3 coding DNA: TGCGCCAGCAGCCAACAAGCCCGGACTAGCGGGGCCATAGAGCAGTACTTC. It yields the protein CASSQQARTSGAIEQYF.

This clonotype was detected a few times. The chain couples TRBV20-1 to TRBJ2-5, with 10 bases identical to TRBD1. The end of the DNA aligns better with TRBJ2-7, so the J call may be wrong. The germline CDR1 and CDR2 sequences are DFQATT and SNEGSKA (reference sequence). The CDR3 is made up of 14 amino acids. For the CDR3, the DNA is TGCAGTGCTAGTCCGGGGACAGGGGAATACGAGCAGTACTTC. It encodes CSASPGTGEYEQYF.

This chain connects TRBV20-1 to TRBJ2-1, with 8 bases matching TRBD2. Per germline, CDR1 DFQATT and CDR2 SNEGSKA (reference sequence). This CDR3 comprises 15 residues. V shed 6 bases, J shed 10 bases, and the junction held 17 bases outside the gene matches. Written as DNA, the CDR3 is TGCAGTGCCCGGATAGCGGGAACTTCGTTCAGCGAGCAGTTCTTC. Its protein is CSARIAGTSFSEQFF.

The J gene is TRBJ1-5, the V gene TRBV20-1, with D tentatively TRBD1 (5 bases). The germline gives CDR1 DFQATT, CDR2 SNEGSKA (reference sequence). CDR3 length: 15 residues. The V and J ends lost 0 bases and 6 bases respectively, with 15 bases between them. The DNA for the CDR3 is TGCAGTGCTAGAGATTATGTCGGGGGAAGTCAGCCCCAGCATTTT. Translated: CSARDYVGGSQPQHF.

CDR3 DNA: TGTGCCAGCTGCTCTATAGGGAACACTGAAGCTTTCTTT. This codes for CASCSIGNTEAFF. This chain uses TRBV2 with TRBJ1-1; D gene ambiguous. This CDR3 region has 13 residues. CDR1 and CDR2 (germline): SNHLY, FYNNEI. The V gene lost 8 bases and the J gene lost 1 base, with 11 bases spanning the gap.

The genes are TRBV15 and TRBJ1-4; D is uncertain. The CDR3 sequence is 13 residues long. Trimming pared 3 bases from V and 4 bases from J, leaving 6 bases between. Germline V gene lookup returns CDR1 LNHNV and CDR2 YYDKDF (reference sequence). The CDR3 reads CATSRDLNEKLFF. The CDR3 DNA is TGTGCCACCAGCAGGGACCTTAATGAAAAACTGTTTTTT.

The V gene is TRBV7-2, the J gene TRBJ2-5; D possibly matches TRBD1 or TRBD2 (5 bases each). The V and J ends lost 6 bases and 4 bases respectively, with 18 bases between them. The CDR3 loop spans 15 amino acids. Germline loops: CDR1 SGHTA, CDR2 FQGNSA. CDR3 loop: CASSRRDPTGETQYF. CDR3 nucleotides: TGTGCCAGCAGTCGCCGGGACCCGACGGGAGAGACCCAGTACTTC.

This clonotype was found a few times. This chain uses TRBV28 with TRBJ1-2, with 7 nucleotides matching TRBD1. The V gene's germline CDR1 is MDHEN and CDR2 SYDVKM. V shed 9 bases, J shed 3 bases, and the junction held 13 bases outside the gene matches. CDR3 length: 15 amino acids. CDR3 loop: CASSPLGQVDYGYTF. CDR3 bases: TGTGCCAGTAGCCCCCTCGGACAGGTCGACTATGGCTACACCTTC.